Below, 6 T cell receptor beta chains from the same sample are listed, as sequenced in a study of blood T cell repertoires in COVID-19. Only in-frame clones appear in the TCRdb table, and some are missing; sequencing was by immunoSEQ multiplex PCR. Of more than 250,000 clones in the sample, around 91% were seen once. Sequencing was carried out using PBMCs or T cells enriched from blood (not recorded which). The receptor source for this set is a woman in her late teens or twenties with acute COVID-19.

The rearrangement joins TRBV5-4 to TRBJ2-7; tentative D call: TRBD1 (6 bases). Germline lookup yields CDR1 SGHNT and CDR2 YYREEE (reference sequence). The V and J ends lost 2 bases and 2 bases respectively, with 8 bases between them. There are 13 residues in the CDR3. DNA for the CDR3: TGTGCCAGCAGCTTACAGGGTACCTACGAGCAGTACTTC. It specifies CASSLQGTYEQYF.

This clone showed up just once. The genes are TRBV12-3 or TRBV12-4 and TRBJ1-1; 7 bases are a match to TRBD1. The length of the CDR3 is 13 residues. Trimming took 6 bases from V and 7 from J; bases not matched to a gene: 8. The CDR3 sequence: CASRWTGVNEAFF. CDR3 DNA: TGTGCCAGCAGGTGGACAGGAGTTAATGAAGCTTTCTTT.

CDR3: CASRTGDNNEQFF. CDR3 bases: TGCGCCAGCCGGACAGGGGACAACAATGAGCAGTTCTTC. The rearrangement joins TRBV5-1 to TRBJ2-1, with 9 bases identical to TRBD1. This CDR3 spans 13 amino acids. J lost 5 bases, V lost 7 bases, and 4 bases had no gene match. CDR1 and CDR2 (germline): SGHRS, YFSETQ.

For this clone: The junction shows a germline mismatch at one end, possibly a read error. The CDR3 DNA follows: TGTGCCAGTAGTCTAGAGGGACACCGCAATCAGCCCCAGCATTTT. Its protein product is CASSLEGHRNQPQHF. This chain connects TRBV19 to TRBJ1-5, with a tentative D call TRBD1 (6 bases). Germline V CDR1 and CDR2: LNHDA, SQIVND (reference sequence). This CDR3 spans 15 amino acids.

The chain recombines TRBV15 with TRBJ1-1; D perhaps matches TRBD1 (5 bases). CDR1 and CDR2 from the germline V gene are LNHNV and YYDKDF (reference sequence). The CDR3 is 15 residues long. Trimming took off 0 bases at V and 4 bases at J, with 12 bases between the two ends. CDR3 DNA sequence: TGTGCCACCAGCAGAGATTCTCCAGGGTTCACTGAAGCTTTCTTT. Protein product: CATSRDSPGFTEAFF.

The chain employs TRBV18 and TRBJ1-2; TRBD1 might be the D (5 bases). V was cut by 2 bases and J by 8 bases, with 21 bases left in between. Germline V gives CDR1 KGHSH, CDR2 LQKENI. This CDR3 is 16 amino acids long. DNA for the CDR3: TGTGCCAGCTCACCAGATTTAACAGGAACCTTTCGCGGCTACACCTTC. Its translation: CASSPDLTGTFRGYTF.